These 28 T cell receptor beta chains came from one sample sequenced in a study of T cell repertoires in cytomegalovirus infection (dated by TCRdb to between 2018 and 2021). What the treatment or condition label conveys for this sample: in vitro stimulation with specific CMV peptide epitopes to enrich CMV-specific T cells. For these TCRs, the target antigens are not known. TCRdb names Illumina HiSeq 1500 as the instrument used. The raw public reads went through TCRdb reprocessing: fastp at Q25, MiXCR clone calling, in-frame beta chains kept. Entries are consolidated by CDR3 protein sequence, retaining the most common genes and DNA. Recorded for this sample are fewer than 900,000 distinct CDR3 sequences; around 29% of them occurred a single time. Under 15% of the sample belongs to the ten largest clones. The sample was cultured CD8+ T cells from PBMCs, taken from culture after CMV antigen stimulation. Receptor source: a human donor in good health (CMV status not recorded). Some clones in this sample may be carry-over from other donors' samples.

This clonotype has ten or more counts. V usage is TRBV7-6 and J usage is TRBJ2-3, with 11 nucleotides matching TRBD2. The CDR3 is 16 amino acids. Germline CDR1 and CDR2: SGHVS and FNYEAQ. The V and J ends lost 5 bases and 2 bases, in that order; junction bases with no gene match: 6. CDR3 nucleotide sequence: TGTGCCAGCAGCGTACGGACTAGCGGGCTCACAGATACGCAGTATTTT. This encodes CASSVRTSGLTDTQYF. The whole variable domain, remainder taken from reference TRBV7-6 and TRBJ2-3, is GAGVSQSPRYKVTKRGQDVALRCDPISGHVSLYWYRQALGQGPEFLTYFNYEAQQDKSGLPNDRFSAERPEGSISTLTIQRTEQRDSAMYRCASSVRTSGLTDTQYFGPGTRLTVL.

The chain is built from TRBV27 and TRBJ2-3; D uncertain. V was trimmed by 4 bases and J by 6 bases, leaving 14 bases between them. Germline CDR1 reads MNHEY; CDR2 reads SMNVEV (reference sequence). CDR3 length: 14 residues. The CDR3 loop is CASSSRGYTDTQYF. The CDR3 DNA reads TGTGCCAGCAGTTCTCGAGGATACACTGATACGCAGTATTTT.

This clonotype has just a few counts. The chain employs TRBV7-6 and TRBJ1-6; D remains unclear. V shed 8 bases and J shed 14 bases, with 16 bases lying between them. Germline loops: CDR1 SGHVS, CDR2 FNYEAQ. CDR3 length equals 12 residues. CDR3 region: CASRAPSGTLHF. The DNA of the CDR3 is TGTGCCAGCCGTGCCCCCTCCGGCACCCTCCACTTT.

This chain uses TRBV7-4 with TRBJ2-7, with D tentatively TRBD1 (7 bases). The CDR3 contains 13 residues. Germline V gene sequence: CDR1 SGHVT, CDR2 SQSDAQ. The CDR3 sequence is CAIDGGQSYEQYV. The CDR3 bases are TGTGCAATTGACGGGGGACAGTCCTACGAGCAGTACGTC.

This chain links TRBV27 with TRBJ1-2; possible D gene TRBD1, 5 bases. Germline V gene data show CDR1 as MNHEY and CDR2 as SMNVEV (reference sequence). V gave up 2 bases and J gave up 5 bases, with 12 bases separating them. The CDR3 is 14 residues long. The CDR3 nucleotides read TGTGCCAGCAGTTTAACGGGGGTGCAGTATGGCTACACCTTC. It specifies CASSLTGVQYGYTF.

The rearrangement joins TRBV2 to TRBJ1-1; no firm D call. Trimming stripped 7 bases from V and 4 bases from J, with 13 bases between. Looked up from germline, CDR1 is SNHLY and CDR2 is FYNNEI. The CDR3 covers 13 residues. CDR3 sequence (DNA): TGTGCCAGCAAATTTTTCTTAGCCACTGAAGCTTTCTTT. This gives the protein CASKFFLATEAFF.

This chain joins TRBV6-1 and TRBJ2-3; D possibly corresponds to TRBD2 (5 bases). The CDR3 contains 12 residues. The V gene lost 7 bases and the J gene lost 4 bases, with 9 bases spanning the gap. Germline V gene data show CDR1 as MNHNS and CDR2 as SASEGT. CDR3 amino acids: CASMRGPDTQYF. The CDR3 coding sequence is TGTGCCAGCATGAGAGGGCCAGATACGCAGTATTTT.

This clonotype has ten or more counts. V and J are TRBV7-2 and TRBJ1-5; D is unresolved. This CDR3 has 12 residues. Deletions cut 2 bases from V and 9 bases from J, with 8 bases between. Germline CDR1 and CDR2: SGHTA and FQGNSA. CDR3 sequence: CASSLKAWPQHF. The CDR3 DNA follows: TGTGCCAGCAGCTTAAAGGCATGGCCCCAGCATTTT. The variable domain in full, with the rest retrieved from reference TRBV7-2 and TRBJ1-5, is GAGVSQSPSNKVTEKGKDVELRCDPISGHTALYWYRQSLGQGLEFLIYFQGNSAPDKSGLPSDRFSAERTGGSVSTLTIQRTQQEDSAVYLCASSLKAWPQHFGDGTRLSIL.

This clonotype turned up a few times. CDR3: CASGPGGNTEAFF. In DNA, the CDR3 is TGTGCCAGTGGACCCGGGGGGAACACTGAAGCTTTCTTT. V gene TRBV19 combines with J gene TRBJ1-1; D is perhaps TRBD1 (5 bases). The germline V gene has CDR1 LNHDA and CDR2 SQIVND (reference sequence). CDR3 length: 13 amino acids. Trimming removed 8 bases at V and 1 base at J, with 11 bases between.

This clonotype has a handful of counts. The chain is built from TRBV7-8 and TRBJ2-7, with D tentatively TRBD2 (5 bases). Germline V CDR1 and CDR2: SGHVS, FQNEAQ. V lost 1 base, J lost 3 bases, and 13 bases lay in between. The CDR3 runs to 15 residues. DNA of the CDR3: TGTGCCAGCAGCTTAGAGTCATCGGGGATCTACGAGCAGTACGTC. Translating gives CASSLESSGIYEQYV.

Ten or more counts support this clonotype. The chain is built from TRBV7-9 and TRBJ1-3; TRBD1 aligns across 8 bases. The CDR3 sequence is 16 residues long. In germline, CDR1 is SEHNR, CDR2 FQNEAQ (reference sequence). With V trimmed by 1 base and J by 1 base, 3 bases remained unmatched. The CDR3 region is CASSLGTGGSGNTIYF. The CDR3 DNA follows: TGTGCCAGCAGCTTAGGTACAGGGGGATCTGGAAACACCATATATTTT.

J is TRBJ1-2 and V is TRBV24-1; D uncertain. Trimming took 2 bases from V and 3 from J, leaving 9 bases between them. The CDR3 extends over 14 amino acids. Looked up from germline, CDR1 is KGHDR and CDR2 is SFDVKD. This chain's CDR3 is CATSDWAGDYGYTF. The CDR3 DNA follows: TGTGCCACCAGTGATTGGGCCGGTGACTATGGCTACACCTTC.

This chain connects TRBV2 to TRBJ1-2, with D uncertain. This CDR3 spans 11 amino acids. With 7 bases removed from V and 8 bases from J, the gap between germline ends came to 11 bases. Germline CDR1 reads SNHLY; CDR2 reads FYNNEI. CDR3 in DNA: TGTGCCAGCAACGGGCTGGAGGGCTACACCTTC. It encodes CASNGLEGYTF.

On this clonotype: Sequence at one end of the junction differs from germline and may be a read error. The gene calls are TRBV7-7 and TRBJ2-1; TRBD1 aligns across 10 bases. Germline V gene data show CDR1 as SSHAT and CDR2 as FNYEAQ (reference sequence). The CDR3 totals 16 residues. The CDR3 DNA sequence: TGTGCTAGCAGCGCGGGACAGGGGAGCTCCTACAATGAGCAGTTCTTC. Protein sequence: CASSAGQGSSYNEQFF.

This chain links TRBV27 with TRBJ2-2; 10 nucleotides align to TRBD1. CDR1 and CDR2 from the germline V gene are MNHEY and SMNVEV (reference sequence). Trimming cost V 5 bases and J 4 bases; bases outside gene matches: 4. The CDR3 runs 15 residues. The CDR3 DNA is TGTGCCAGCAGTGACAGGGGGCGTACCACCGGGGAGCTGTTTTTT. As protein: CASSDRGRTTGELFF.

This clonotype occurred a few times. This rearrangement joins TRBV6-6 to TRBJ2-5; D unclear. The V end was cut by 0 bases, the J end by 4 bases, with 6 bases between. Germline values: CDR1 MNHNY, CDR2 SVGAGI (reference sequence). The CDR3 runs to 13 residues. The CDR3 sequence: CASSYSRLETQYF. Written as DNA, the CDR3 is TGTGCCAGCAGTTACTCCCGGCTAGAGACCCAGTACTTC.

The chain is built from TRBV4-3 and TRBJ2-2, with D perhaps assigned TRBD1 or TRBD2 (5 bases each). Trimming stripped 0 bases from V and 6 bases from J, with 8 bases between. In germline, CDR1 is LGHNA, CDR2 YSLEER. CDR3 length: 14 residues. The CDR3 sequence: CASSQDRGSGELFF. In nucleotides, the CDR3 is TGCGCCAGCAGCCAAGACCGGGGCTCCGGGGAGCTGTTTTTT.

This clonotype has only a few counts. V is TRBV6-2 or TRBV6-3 and J is TRBJ2-1; D is possibly TRBD2 (7 bases). The CDR3 runs to 17 residues. Germline-derived CDR1 and CDR2 are MNHEY and SVGEGT. Trimming left V 1 base short and J 4 bases short, with 17 bases between. CDR3 in DNA: TGTGCCAGCAGTTACTGGGTTGGGGCGGGGGCTTACAATGAGCAGTTCTTC. Translation gives CASSYWVGAGAYNEQFF.

This chain uses TRBV10-3 with TRBJ2-3, with a tentative D call TRBD2 (5 bases). Trimming took 4 bases from V and 0 from J, leaving 11 bases between them. Germline V gene sequence: CDR1 ENHRY, CDR2 SYGVKD. The CDR3 totals 15 residues. The CDR3 protein is CAISVGLPSTDTQYF. CDR3 in DNA: TGTGCCATCAGTGTAGGACTTCCTAGCACAGATACGCAGTATTTT.

This clonotype appeared a few times. The rearrangement joins TRBV24-1 to TRBJ2-2; unclear D gene. The CDR3 covers 14 residues. V lost 9 bases and J lost 6, with 16 bases in between. From germline, CDR1 is KGHDR and CDR2 SFDVKD. As DNA, the CDR3 is TGTGCCACCGGCCGGGCCAACGAGGCCGGGGAGCTGTTTTTT. This sequence encodes CATGRANEAGELFF.

In its sample, this clonotype was seen a few times. This sequence joins TRBV14 and TRBJ2-2; D is unclear. Trimming cost V 2 bases and J 6 bases, with 16 bases left between them. CDR3 size: 16 residues. CDR1 is SGHDN, CDR2 FVKESK, per germline. The CDR3 loop reads CASSQYDPRLPGELFF. The CDR3 DNA follows: TGTGCCAGCAGCCAATATGATCCCCGGCTCCCCGGGGAGCTGTTTTTT.

CDR3 sequence reads: CASSYIEGRELFF. The CDR3 coding sequence is TGTGCCAGCAGTTATATCGAGGGAAGGGAGCTGTTTTTT. The rearrangement joins TRBV27 to TRBJ2-2; D possibly corresponds to TRBD2 (5 bases). V was trimmed by 4 bases and J by 9 bases, leaving 12 bases between them. Germline V gene sequence: CDR1 MNHEY, CDR2 SMNVEV (reference sequence). The CDR3 spans 13 residues.

The chain couples TRBV15 to TRBJ1-6, with a tentative D call TRBD1 (5 bases). Trimming shortened V by 1 base and J by 6 bases, and 10 bases separated the two germline ends. The CDR3 loop spans 15 amino acids. Germline V CDR1 and CDR2: LNHNV, YYDKDF (reference sequence). CDR3: CATSRGQRINSPLHF. CDR3 sequence (DNA): TGTGCCACCAGCAGAGGACAGCGGATTAATTCACCCCTCCACTTT. The full variable domain, with the rest looked up from reference TRBV15 and TRBJ1-6, is DAMVIQNPRYQVTQFGKPVTLSCSQTLNHNVMYWYQQKSSQAPKLLFHYYDKDFNNEADTPDNFQSRRPNTSFCFLDIRSPGLGDTAMYLCATSRGQRINSPLHFGNGTRLTVT.

The CDR3 protein is CASSHWVAGESYNEQFF. The CDR3 coding sequence is TGTGCCAGCAGCCATTGGGTGGCGGGGGAGTCCTACAATGAGCAGTTCTTC. V is TRBV3-1 and J is TRBJ2-1, with 7 bases aligning to TRBD2. The CDR3 is 17 residues long. CDR1 is LGHDT and CDR2 is YNNKEL in the germline V gene (reference sequence). Unmatched junction bases numbered 9, after V lost 3 bases and J lost 1 base.

This chain links TRBV4-1 with TRBJ1-2, with 9 bases lining up with TRBD1. Germline assignment: CDR1 MGHRA and CDR2 YSYEKL. This CDR3 region has 14 residues. With 4 bases clipped from V and 6 bases from J, the junction kept 6 bases outside the gene matches. CDR3 loop: CASSLFGTGNGYTF. DNA for the CDR3: TGCGCCAGCAGCCTGTTCGGGACAGGGAATGGCTACACCTTC.

The genes are TRBV12-3 or TRBV12-4 and TRBJ2-7, with 7 positions matching TRBD1. The CDR3 consists of 13 residues. The V gene end was trimmed by 6 bases and the J gene end by 7 bases; junction bases not matched to a gene: 9. The CDR3 bases are TGTGCCAGCAGGGGACAGTCCCTTGGTGAGCAGTACTTC. Its protein is CASRGQSLGEQYF.

Of note for this clonotype: Possible read error: a much larger clone is one base away. This chain uses TRBV27 with TRBJ2-4, with D perhaps TRBD1 (6 bases). CDR1 MNHEY and CDR2 SMNVEV come from the germline V gene (reference sequence). This CDR3 has 13 residues. The CDR3 sequence: CASSSQGGGFQHF. The CDR3, as DNA: TGTGCCAGCAGTTCACAGGGTGGGGGTTTTCAGCACTTC.

The chain has TRBV27 and TRBJ2-1, with 9 bases matching TRBD1. Germline loops: CDR1 MNHEY, CDR2 SMNVEV (reference sequence). The V gene end was trimmed by 2 bases and the J gene end by 8 bases; junction bases not matched to a gene: 7. The CDR3 spans 15 residues. CDR3 sequence: CASSLLDRGGDEQFF. The CDR3 coding sequence is TGTGCCAGCAGTTTACTGGACAGGGGTGGCGATGAGCAGTTCTTC.